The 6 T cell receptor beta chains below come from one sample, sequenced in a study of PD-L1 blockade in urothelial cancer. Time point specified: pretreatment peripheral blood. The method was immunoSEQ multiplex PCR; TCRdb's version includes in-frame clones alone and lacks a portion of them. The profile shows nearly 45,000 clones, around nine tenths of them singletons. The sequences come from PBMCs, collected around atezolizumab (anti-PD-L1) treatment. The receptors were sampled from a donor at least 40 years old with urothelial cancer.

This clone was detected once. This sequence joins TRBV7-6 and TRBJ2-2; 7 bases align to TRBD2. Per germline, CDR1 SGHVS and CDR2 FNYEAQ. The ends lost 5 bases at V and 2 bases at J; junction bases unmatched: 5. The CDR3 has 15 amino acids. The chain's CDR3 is CASSPRDYNTGELFF. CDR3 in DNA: TGTGCCAGCAGCCCCCGGGACTACAACACCGGGGAGCTGTTTTTT.

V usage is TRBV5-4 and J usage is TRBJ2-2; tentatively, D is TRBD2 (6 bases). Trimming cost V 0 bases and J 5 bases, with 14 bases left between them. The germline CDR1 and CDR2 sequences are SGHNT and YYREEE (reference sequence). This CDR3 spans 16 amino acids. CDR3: CASSLGWSAGTGELFF. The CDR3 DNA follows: TGTGCCAGCAGCTTGGGGTGGTCCGCGGGGACCGGGGAGCTGTTTTTT.

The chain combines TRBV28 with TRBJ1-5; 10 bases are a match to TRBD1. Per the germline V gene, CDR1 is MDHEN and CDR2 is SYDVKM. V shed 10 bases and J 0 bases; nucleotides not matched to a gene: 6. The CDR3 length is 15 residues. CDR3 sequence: CATGTGETSNQPQHF. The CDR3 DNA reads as TGTGCCACCGGGACAGGGGAAACTAGCAATCAGCCCCAGCATTTT.

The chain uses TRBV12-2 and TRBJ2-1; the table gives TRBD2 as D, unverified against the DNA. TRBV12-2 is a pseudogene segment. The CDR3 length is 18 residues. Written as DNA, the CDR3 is TGTGCAAGTCGCTTAGCGATCTGCGGAGGGTGTTCCTACAATGAGCAGTTCTTC. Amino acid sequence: CASRLAICGGCSYNEQFF.

CDR3 region: CASRQRTGGQGARETQYF. The DNA of the CDR3 is TGTGCCAGCCGACAAAGAACTGGGGGACAGGGGGCCAGGGAGACCCAGTACTTC. This chain connects TRBV7-2 to TRBJ2-5, with TRBD1 identical over 12 bases. The V gene end was trimmed by 8 bases and the J gene end by 5 bases; junction bases not matched to a gene: 18. The length of the CDR3 is 18 residues. Germline V lookup: CDR1 SGHTA, CDR2 FQGNSA.

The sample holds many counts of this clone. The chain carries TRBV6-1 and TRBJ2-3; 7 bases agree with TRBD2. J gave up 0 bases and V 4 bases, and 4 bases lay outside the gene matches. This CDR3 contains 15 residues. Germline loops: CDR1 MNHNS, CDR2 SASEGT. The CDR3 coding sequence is TGTGCCAGCAGTGGGGTAGCGGGTAGCACAGATACGCAGTATTTT. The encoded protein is CASSGVAGSTDTQYF.